In this sample, the clone carrying this TCR beta chain turned up a few times. Sequencing used immunoSEQ multiplex PCR; TCRdb keeps in-frame clones, though not all of them. The repertoire holds approximately 230,000 clones, with 80% to 90% as singletons. This specimen belongs to a study of blood T cell repertoires in COVID-19. This CDR3 comprises 15 residues. CDR1 is SNHLY, CDR2 FYNNEI, per germline. V was clipped by 3 bases and J by 9 bases; unmatched bases: 8. This clonotype was obtained from a man aged 40-50 years who had recovered from COVID-19. The chain carries TRBV2 and TRBJ1-5; 10 bases are a match to TRBD1. The sequencing sample was made of PBMCs or T cells enriched from blood (not recorded which). The CDR3, as DNA: TGTGCCAGCAGTGACGAGACAGGGGGCGCTGGGCCCCAGCATTTT. It translates to CASSDETGGAGPQHF.